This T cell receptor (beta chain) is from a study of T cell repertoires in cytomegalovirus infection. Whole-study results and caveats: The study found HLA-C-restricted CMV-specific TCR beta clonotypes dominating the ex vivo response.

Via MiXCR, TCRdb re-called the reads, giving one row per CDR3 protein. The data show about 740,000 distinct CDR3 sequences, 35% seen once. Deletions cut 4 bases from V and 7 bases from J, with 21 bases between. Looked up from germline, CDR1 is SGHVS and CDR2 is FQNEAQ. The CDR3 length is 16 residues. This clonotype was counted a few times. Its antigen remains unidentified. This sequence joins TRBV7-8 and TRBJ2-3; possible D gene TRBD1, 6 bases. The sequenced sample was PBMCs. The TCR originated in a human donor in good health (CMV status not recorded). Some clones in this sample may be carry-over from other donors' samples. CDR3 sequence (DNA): TGTGCCAGCAGCTATAGGGGGATCGAGGTTAGGAATACGCAGTATTTT. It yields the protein CASSYRGIEVRNTQYF.